A selection of T cell receptor beta chains follows, all from one sample in a study of cytomegalovirus exposure and HLA in healthy donors. Here immunoSEQ multiplex PCR was the method, and the copy in TCRdb shows in-frame clones only, minus some. The sample has about 82,000 clones; 90% to 95% are singletons. The material sequenced was PBMCs. The receptors originated from a man aged 18 to 30 in good health and CMV-seronegative. Each CDR3 is given with its conserved first and last residue. The D gene is left open where the match is weak. Not every row has a clone size; where given, it reads once, few, many or a size class.

J,size,V,D,CDR3,DNA
TRBJ2-1,few,TRBV20-1,NA,CSVFQYNEQFF,TGCAGTGTGTTCCAGTACAATGAGCAGTTCTTC
TRBJ1-5,NA,TRBV10-3,NA,CAINSAGGRQPQHF,TGTGCCATCAACTCAGCGGGGGGTCGTCAGCCCCAGCATTTT
TRBJ1-1,NA,TRBV6-1,NA,CASYTRGLDTEAFF,TGTGCCAGCTATACGCGGGGTCTGGACACTGAAGCTTTCTTT
TRBJ1-2,NA,TRBV5-1,NA,CASSYRQESYEGYTF,TGCGCCAGCAGCTACAGACAGGAGTCCTATGAAGGCTACACCTTC
TRBJ2-1,NA,TRBV27,NA,CASSLRGGIYNEQFF,TGTGCCAGCAGTTTAAGGGGAGGTATTTACAATGAGCAGTTCTTC
TRBJ2-1,NA,TRBV13,NA,CASSPPVDSPNEQFF,TGTGCCAGCAGCCCGCCCGTTGACAGTCCCAATGAGCAGTTCTTC
TRBJ1-4,NA,TRBV27,TRBD1,CASSLGQNLEVEKLFF,TGTGCCAGCAGTTTGGGACAGAACCTCGAGGTCGAAAAACTGTTTTTT
TRBJ2-1,NA,TRBV27,TRBD1,CASSIHLTGGFPNEQFF,TGTGCCAGCAGCATACACCTCACAGGGGGCTTCCCGAATGAGCAGTTCTTC
TRBJ1-1,NA,TRBV7-9,TRBD1,CASSSQGVFRGDTEAFF,TGTGCCAGCAGCTCACAGGGGGTATTCCGGGGAGACACTGAAGCTTTCTTT
TRBJ2-7,NA,TRBV2,NA,CASSEERAGYEQYF,TGTGCCAGCAGTGAGGAGAGGGCTGGGTACGAGCAGTACTTC
TRBJ1-1,NA,TRBV10-3,NA,CAISDYNTEAFF,TGTGCCATTTCGGACTACAACACTGAAGCTTTCTTT
TRBJ1-2,NA,TRBV6-5,TRBD1,CASSYTPGQGTYTF,TGTGCCAGCAGTTACACCCCGGGACAGGGAACCTACACCTTC
TRBJ2-2,few,TRBV12-5,NA,CASGMAGNTGELFF,TGTGCTAGTGGTATGGCCGGGAACACCGGGGAGCTGTTTTTT
TRBJ2-7,NA,TRBV7-2,TRBD2,CASSLVAGATYEQYF,TGTGCCAGCAGCTTAGTAGCGGGGGCAACCTACGAGCAGTACTTC
TRBJ2-3,once,TRBV18,NA,CASSPRTAYTDTQYF,TGTGCCAGCTCACCGCGGACAGCTTACACAGATACGCAGTATTTT
TRBJ2-7,NA,TRBV7-9,TRBD2,CASSLGAGDADEQYF,TGTGCCAGCAGCTTAGGAGCGGGGGATGCGGACGAGCAGTACTTC
TRBJ2-3,NA,TRBV9,TRBD2,CASSVASGIYTDTQYF,TGTGCCAGCAGCGTAGCTAGCGGGATATACACAGATACGCAGTATTTT
TRBJ2-7,NA,TRBV28,TRBD1,CASRGTGVTYEQYF,TGTGCCAGCAGGGGGACAGGTGTTACCTACGAGCAGTACTTC
TRBJ2-7,NA,TRBV5-1,TRBD1,CASSLGGTGVSYEQYF,TGCGCCAGCAGCCTTGGAGGGACAGGGGTCTCCTACGAGCAGTACTTC
TRBJ1-2,NA,TRBV6-1,NA,CASSEAPSPYGYGYTF,TGTGCCAGCAGTGAAGCCCCCTCCCCCTACGGGTATGGCTACACCTTC
TRBJ2-7,NA,TRBV7-2,TRBD2,CASSSLGGVYEQYF,TGTGCCAGCAGCTCCCTTGGGGGGGTCTACGAGCAGTACTTC
TRBJ2-1,once,TRBV6-5,TRBD1,CASRLDRGPNEQFF,TGTGCCAGCAGACTGGACAGGGGGCCCAATGAGCAGTTCTTC
TRBJ2-7,many,TRBV10-3,TRBD2,CAISESSPERLAGMYEQYF,TGTGCCATCAGTGAGTCATCCCCGGAGAGGCTAGCGGGTATGTACGAGCAGTACTTC
TRBJ2-3,NA,TRBV11-2,NA,CASSPIRVQSSTDTQYF,TGTGCCAGCAGCCCGATCAGGGTACAGAGTTCCACAGATACGCAGTATTTT
TRBJ2-1,NA,TRBV9,TRBD2,CASSAQTSGSRREQFF,TGTGCCAGCAGCGCCCAGACTAGCGGGTCCCGCCGGGAGCAGTTCTTC